A single sample gave rise to the 30 T cell receptor beta chains below, sequenced in a study of blood T cell repertoires in COVID-19. Generated by immunoSEQ multiplex PCR, the TCRdb table keeps only in-frame clones and is missing some. In the table there are 250,000 or so clones, roughly 90% of which are singletons. Sequences were obtained from PBMCs or T cells enriched from blood (not recorded which). The receptors were sampled from a man aged 35 to 55 who had been exposed to COVID-19.

This clone appeared a single time. The chain couples TRBV19 to TRBJ1-5, with 9 bases aligning to TRBD1. The CDR3 length is 16 residues. Germline V lookup: CDR1 LNHDA, CDR2 SQIVND (reference sequence). Trimming took 4 bases from V and 6 from J; bases not matched to a gene: 10. The chain's CDR3 is CASSTGTGLKSQPQHF. The CDR3 DNA reads as TGTGCCAGTAGTACAGGGACAGGGCTAAAGAGTCAGCCCCAGCATTTT.

This chain uses TRBV30 with TRBJ2-7; a possible D gene is TRBD1 (6 bases). The CDR3 runs 13 residues. V lost 5 bases and J 0 bases, leaving 11 bases between the germline ends. CDR1 GTSNPN and CDR2 SVGIG come from the germline V gene (reference sequence). CDR3: CAWSRGNSYEQYF. DNA for the CDR3: TGTGCCTGGTCCAGGGGAAACTCCTACGAGCAGTACTTC.

This chain connects TRBV7-3 to TRBJ1-1; D uncertain. V dropped 2 bases and J dropped 0 bases, with 4 bases sitting between them. This CDR3 has 13 amino acids. CDR1 and CDR2 from the germline V gene are SGHTA and FQGTGA. DNA for the CDR3: TGTGCCAGCAGCTTATCCATGAACACTGAAGCTTTCTTT. It is translated as CASSLSMNTEAFF.

The genes are TRBV19 and TRBJ1-5; maybe TRBD1 (5 bases). CDR1 LNHDA and CDR2 SQIVND come from the germline V gene (reference sequence). The CDR3 loop spans 15 amino acids. Trimming left V 7 bases short and J 0 bases short, with 13 bases between. As DNA, the CDR3 is TGTGCCAGTATGTTCGGGACTTATAGCAATCAGCCCCAGCATTTT. It encodes CASMFGTYSNQPQHF.

This clone was detected a few times. The chain carries TRBV5-4 and TRBJ1-2; D might be TRBD1 (6 bases). Germline-derived CDR1 and CDR2 are SGHNT and YYREEE (reference sequence). This CDR3 is built from 15 residues. V was cut by 4 bases and J by 7 bases, with 20 bases left in between. The CDR3 bases are TGTGCCAGCAGCCCCCGGGACACTCGCCCCTCTGGCTACACCTTC. It codes for CASSPRDTRPSGYTF.

V gene TRBV13 combines with J gene TRBJ1-4; 10 nucleotides line up with TRBD1. CDR1 and CDR2 from the germline V gene are PRHDT and FYEKMQ (reference sequence). J gave up 4 bases and V 4 bases, and 6 bases lay outside the gene matches. The CDR3 is 16 amino acids. CDR3 sequence reads: CASSSRTGGNNEKLFF. As DNA, the CDR3 is TGTGCCAGCAGCTCCCGGACAGGGGGTAATAATGAAAAACTGTTTTTT.

J is TRBJ1-4 and V is TRBV14, with 7 nucleotides matching TRBD1. Germline lookup yields CDR1 SGHDN and CDR2 FVKESK. CDR3 length: 14 residues. J gave up 6 bases and V 3 bases, and 4 bases lay outside the gene matches. CDR3 sequence: CASSHWTGDEKLFF. Written as DNA, the CDR3 is TGTGCCAGCAGCCACTGGACAGGTGATGAAAAACTGTTTTTT.

This chain uses TRBV11-2 with TRBJ2-1; the match to TRBD2 covers 8 bases. The CDR3 consists of 15 residues. Trimming removed 6 bases from V and 5 bases from J; junction bases left unmatched: 9. The germline V gene has CDR1 SGHAT and CDR2 FQNNGV. The CDR3 nucleotides read TGTGCCAGCAGGGGACGGGAGGGCCTGAACAATGAGCAGTTCTTC. This sequence encodes CASRGREGLNNEQFF.

V and J are TRBV5-1 and TRBJ1-2; D is perhaps TRBD1 (5 bases). Between the trimmed V and J ends, which lost 0 bases and 4 bases, there was a span of 7 bases. CDR1 and CDR2 from the germline V gene are SGHRS and YFSETQ. This CDR3 region has 13 residues. CDR3 coding DNA: TGCGCCAGCAGCTTGGGACAGTTCTATGGCTACACCTTC. Its translation: CASSLGQFYGYTF.

This rearrangement joins TRBV12-3 or TRBV12-4 to TRBJ1-1, with 9 bases identical to TRBD1. The trim removed 6 bases at V and 5 bases at J, leaving 4 bases unmatched. The CDR3 totals 13 residues. The chain's CDR3 is CASRQGARTEAFF. DNA of the CDR3: TGTGCCAGCAGACAGGGGGCGAGGACTGAAGCTTTCTTT.

This chain uses TRBV10-3 with TRBJ2-2; 7 nucleotides align to TRBD2. CDR1 and CDR2 from the germline V gene are ENHRY and SYGVKD. The CDR3 loop spans 15 amino acids. With 9 bases clipped from V and 3 bases from J, the junction kept 10 bases outside the gene matches. The CDR3 loop is CAMAGRGGDTGELFF. CDR3 sequence (DNA): TGTGCCATGGCAGGGCGCGGGGGTGACACCGGGGAGCTGTTTTTT.

The rearrangement links TRBV6-5 to TRBJ1-1; a possible D gene is TRBD1 (5 bases). Germline CDR1 reads MNHEY; CDR2 reads SVGAGI. The CDR3 runs 14 residues. V lost 8 bases and J 3 bases, leaving 16 bases between the germline ends. Here the CDR3 DNA reads TGTGCCAGCGCCCTCGGAGGGGAGGACACTGAAGCTTTCTTT. Translating gives CASALGGEDTEAFF.

The V call is TRBV6-5, the J call TRBJ1-1; 7 bases line up with TRBD1. This CDR3 has 14 residues. The ends lost 6 bases at V and 0 bases at J; junction bases unmatched: 4. Germline-derived CDR1 and CDR2 are MNHEY and SVGAGI. The CDR3 region has the DNA TGTGCCAGCAGAAGGACAGGAGTGAACACTGAAGCTTTCTTT. It codes for CASRRTGVNTEAFF.

The DNA for the CDR3 is TGCGCCAGCAGCTTGTTCGGGGATCTCACCGGGGAGCTGTTTTTT. Translation gives CASSLFGDLTGELFF. The chain uses TRBV5-1 and TRBJ2-2, with a weak D call TRBD2 (5 bases). The V gene's germline CDR1 is SGHRS and CDR2 YFSETQ. V dropped 1 base and J dropped 4 bases, with 11 bases sitting between them. The length of the CDR3 is 15 residues.

The gene calls are TRBV30 and TRBJ1-6; TRBD1 matches 10 bases. The junction had 10 bases not matched to a gene; V was cut back by 0 bases and J by 8 bases. Germline lookup yields CDR1 GTSNPN and CDR2 SVGIG (reference sequence). This CDR3 contains 17 residues. CDR3 DNA: TGTGCCTGGAGTGTATATCTTGTGGGGACAGGGGATTCACCCCTCCACTTT. Its protein product is CAWSVYLVGTGDSPLHF.

V is TRBV2 and J is TRBJ1-1; D gene unclear. The CDR3 loop spans 14 amino acids. V lost 5 bases and J lost 5, with 15 bases in between. The V gene's germline CDR1 is SNHLY and CDR2 FYNNEI. CDR3 in amino acids: CASSLDIGRTEAFF. CDR3 coding DNA: TGTGCCAGCAGTCTAGACATCGGGAGGACTGAAGCTTTCTTT. The full variable domain, in which reference TRBV2 and TRBJ1-1 provide the parts outside the CDR3, is EPEVTQTPSHQVTQMGQEVILRCVPISNHLYFYWYRQILGQKVEFLVSFYNNEISEKSEIFDDQFSVERPDGSNFTLKIRSTKLEDSAMYFCASSLDIGRTEAFFGQGTRLTVV.

In DNA form, the CDR3 reads TGCGCCAGCAGCCAACAAGACGGACTAGCGGGAGGGGCCGCCCCCGGGGAGACCCAGTACTTC. This gives the protein CASSQQDGLAGGAAPGETQYF. V usage is TRBV4-1 and J usage is TRBJ2-5; 15 bases match TRBD2. J was trimmed by 5 bases and V by 2 bases; bases with no gene match: 18. Germline loops: CDR1 MGHRA, CDR2 YSYEKL. The CDR3 covers 21 residues.

The chain carries TRBV25-1 and TRBJ2-5; 9 bases align to TRBD2. Unmatched junction bases numbered 11, after V lost 4 bases and J lost 2 bases. Germline CDR1 reads MGHDK; CDR2 reads SYGVNS. This CDR3 is built from 17 residues. The CDR3 loop reads CASSGTLAGVWQETQYF. DNA of the CDR3: TGTGCCAGCAGTGGAACTTTAGCGGGAGTTTGGCAAGAGACCCAGTACTTC.

Only one count was recorded for this clone. The chain recombines TRBV19 with TRBJ2-3; unclear D gene. The CDR3 totals 12 residues. Per the germline V gene, CDR1 is LNHDA and CDR2 is SQIVND (reference sequence). The germline V and J ends were trimmed by 5 bases and 7 bases, with 10 bases remaining between them. The CDR3 sequence is CASSPTPYTQYF. DNA of the CDR3: TGTGCCAGTAGTCCGACTCCCTATACGCAGTATTTT.

V gene TRBV27 combines with J gene TRBJ1-4, with a tentative D call TRBD1 (6 bases). Between the trimmed V and J ends, which lost 5 bases and 8 bases, there was a span of 15 bases. The CDR3 totals 14 residues. Germline assignment: CDR1 MNHEY and CDR2 SMNVEV (reference sequence). This CDR3 is CASSLARGGEKLFF. CDR3 DNA: TGTGCCAGCAGTCTTGCCAGGGGTGGAGAAAAACTGTTTTTT. The variable domain in full, with the rest retrieved from reference TRBV27 and TRBJ1-4, is EAQVTQNPRYLITVTGKKLTVTCSQNMNHEYMSWYRQDPGLGLRQIYYSMNVEVTDKGDVPEGYKVSRKEKRNFPLILESPSPNQTSLYFCASSLARGGEKLFFGSGTQLSVL.

The rearrangement uses TRBV5-4 and TRBJ1-1; D might be TRBD1 (5 bases). This CDR3 contains 15 residues. The germline gives CDR1 SGHNT, CDR2 YYREEE (reference sequence). The V and J ends lost 0 bases and 0 bases respectively, with 9 bases between them. For the CDR3, the DNA is TGTGCCAGCAGCTTGGCACAGGATATGAACACTGAAGCTTTCTTT. Translating gives CASSLAQDMNTEAFF.

This rearrangement joins TRBV5-1 to TRBJ2-2, with D uncertain. CDR1 and CDR2 from the germline V gene are SGHRS and YFSETQ. The CDR3 spans 14 residues. Trimming took off 0 bases at V and 2 bases at J, with 5 bases between the two ends. The CDR3 sequence: CASSLVLNTGELFF. For the CDR3, the DNA is TGCGCCAGCAGCTTGGTCCTTAACACCGGGGAGCTGTTTTTT.

The J gene is TRBJ1-4, the V gene TRBV28; 7 positions agree with TRBD1. Trimming took 6 bases from V and 2 from J; bases not matched to a gene: 3. Germline values: CDR1 MDHEN, CDR2 SYDVKM. CDR3 length: 14 residues. CDR3 sequence reads: CASSLRGTNEKLFF. CDR3 bases: TGTGCCAGCAGCCTCAGGGGGACTAATGAAAAACTGTTTTTT.

The CDR3 protein is CASSMSWVLGAPYNEQFF. The CDR3 bases are TGTGCCAGTAGTATGAGCTGGGTCCTAGGCGCGCCCTACAATGAGCAGTTCTTC. The chain employs TRBV19 and TRBJ2-1; D is undetermined. Per the germline V gene, CDR1 is LNHDA and CDR2 is SQIVND (reference sequence). Trimming stripped 3 bases from V and 2 bases from J, with 20 bases between. This CDR3 region has 18 residues. The full variable domain, with the rest looked up from reference TRBV19 and TRBJ2-1, is DGGITQSPKYLFRKEGQNVTLSCEQNLNHDAMYWYRQDPGQGLRLIYYSQIVNDFQKGDIAEGYSVSREKKESFPLTVTSAQKNPTAFYLCASSMSWVLGAPYNEQFFGPGTRLTVL.

The chain joins TRBV10-3 to TRBJ1-1, with a possible D match to TRBD1 (5 bases). Trimming removed 5 bases from V and 3 bases from J, with 16 bases in between. CDR1 is ENHRY and CDR2 is SYGVKD in the germline V gene. The CDR3 runs to 15 residues. The CDR3 spells CAISLQDGGYTEAFF. CDR3 in DNA: TGTGCCATCAGTTTGCAGGACGGGGGTTACACTGAAGCTTTCTTT.

The rearrangement links TRBV19 to TRBJ2-1, with a weak D call TRBD2 (5 bases). CDR3 length: 13 residues. V was shortened by 5 bases and J by 0 bases, with 5 bases between the two germline ends. Germline CDR1 reads LNHDA; CDR2 reads SQIVND (reference sequence). The CDR3 is CASSGGSYNEQFF. The CDR3 bases are TGTGCCAGTAGTGGAGGCTCCTACAATGAGCAGTTCTTC.

The J gene is TRBJ1-4, the V gene TRBV7-2; D not resolved. There are 14 residues in the CDR3. Germline V lookup: CDR1 SGHTA, CDR2 FQGNSA. With 0 bases removed from V and 7 bases from J, the gap between germline ends came to 9 bases. CDR3 DNA sequence: TGTGCCAGCAGCTTAGCACGTGGCGGTGAAAAACTGTTTTTT. Encoded protein: CASSLARGGEKLFF.

The chain couples TRBV5-6 to TRBJ1-2; D call uncertain. The V gene's germline CDR1 is SGHDT and CDR2 YYEEEE. V lost 5 bases and J 0 bases, leaving 11 bases between the germline ends. This CDR3 contains 14 residues. The CDR3 here is CASSDMGSNYGYTF. The CDR3 nucleotides are TGTGCCAGCAGTGATATGGGCTCTAACTATGGCTACACCTTC.

This clone was detected a few times. J is TRBJ2-2 and V is TRBV19; 8 positions agree with TRBD2. Unmatched junction bases numbered 18, after V lost 3 bases and J lost 6 bases. The length of the CDR3 is 19 residues. The V gene's germline CDR1 is LNHDA and CDR2 SQIVND (reference sequence). The CDR3 DNA sequence: TGTGCCAGTAGTATCCTCGTACACCGGGAGGGCCGGGTCCCCGGGGAGCTGTTTTTT. Protein product: CASSILVHREGRVPGELFF.

This clone was found once. The V gene is TRBV27, the J gene TRBJ1-4, with D possibly TRBD1 on 5 matching bases. The CDR3 has 14 residues. Germline values: CDR1 MNHEY, CDR2 SMNVEV (reference sequence). Trimming removed 1 base from V and 7 bases from J, with 10 bases in between. The CDR3 nucleotides are TGTGCCAGCAGTTTATTGCAGGGTGGTGAAAAACTGTTTTTT. This gives the protein CASSLLQGGEKLFF. The full variable domain, completed using reference TRBV27 and TRBJ1-4, is EAQVTQNPRYLITVTGKKLTVTCSQNMNHEYMSWYRQDPGLGLRQIYYSMNVEVTDKGDVPEGYKVSRKEKRNFPLILESPSPNQTSLYFCASSLLQGGEKLFFGSGTQLSVL.